The TCR beta chain under discussion was sequenced for a study of tumor and adjacent non-tumor tissue in lung cancer. Looking at the study overall: Stage I to III disease affected 9 to 10 men and several women aged roughly 31 to 76. Study-level points and caveats: Tumor repertoires had a smaller top 100 clone share than normal lung. Tumor TCR diversity, when higher, was linked to shorter survival.

V lost 0 bases and J lost 1, with 19 bases in between. The CDR3 extends over 19 amino acids. The V gene's germline CDR1 is MNHEY and CDR2 SVGEGT. No cell sorting was done before RNA was extracted from the tissue. The normal lung tissue was taken more than 3 cm from the tumor edge. This clonotype was seen at least ten times. Its matching antigen is unknown. A modified ARM-PCR protocol with three rounds of nested PCR amplified TCRbeta. TCRdb reanalysed the multiplex PCR reads using MiXCR and keeps one entry per CDR3 protein. The repertoire holds some 80,000 distinct CDR3 sequences, with less than 85% as singletons.

The source of this sequence is a man aged 65 to 79 with non-small cell lung cancer. Input material: distant non-tumor lung tissue. The chain uses TRBV6-2 or TRBV6-3 and TRBJ1-5; D not resolved. The CDR3 DNA follows: TGTGCCAGCAGTTACTCGATTGAGGGTACAAGAGCGAGCAATCAGCCCCAGCATTTT. The encoded protein is CASSYSIEGTRASNQPQHF.